This TCR beta chain was captured by sequencing in a study of blood T cell repertoires in COVID-19. Study background: Some COVID-19 samples were acute and others convalescent; all came from the United States, Italy and Spain. T cells, B-cell-depleted T cells, or PBMCs supplied cDNA or gDNA.

Authors' data handling: Nucleated cell number was recorded as an estimate derived from reference gene primer amplification. The assay was immunoSEQ multiplex PCR, and TCRdb's table has in-frame clones only and misses some. The V and J calls and the clone size are those of that table, but D and trimming were determined from the DNA. The sample carries about 140,000 clones, around 84% recorded once. This clone has just a few counts. V dropped 5 bases and J dropped 8; count of bases not matched to a gene: 9. The CDR3 contains 15 residues. CDR1 is SGHVS and CDR2 is FQNEAQ in the germline V gene. The clonotype comes from a man between 60 and 70 years old with active or convalescent COVID-19. The V call is TRBV7-8, the J call TRBJ2-1; 10 nucleotides line up with TRBD2. Sequenced material: peripheral blood. Here the CDR3 DNA reads TGTGCCAGCAGCATACTAGCGGGATTTGTCTATGAGCAGTTCTTC. Translating gives CASSILAGFVYEQFF.